This T cell receptor beta chain was observed in a study of cytomegalovirus exposure and HLA in healthy donors. The CDR3 totals 14 residues. V gave up 0 bases and J gave up 8 bases, with 13 bases separating them. Looked up from germline, CDR1 is MNHEY and CDR2 is SVGAGI. Sequencing was performed with immunoSEQ multiplex PCR; in TCRdb, only in-frame clones are kept and a portion is missing. The sample carries 190,000 or so clones, more than 65% recorded once. This clone was seen only once. The specimen sequenced was PBMCs. This clonotype was obtained from a woman in her 30s in good health and CMV-seropositive. The genes are TRBV6-5 and TRBJ1-1; perhaps TRBD1 as D (6 bases). CDR3 protein: CASSYSYRAKEAFF. CDR3 in DNA: TGTGCCAGCAGTTACTCGTACAGGGCAAAGGAAGCTTTCTTT.